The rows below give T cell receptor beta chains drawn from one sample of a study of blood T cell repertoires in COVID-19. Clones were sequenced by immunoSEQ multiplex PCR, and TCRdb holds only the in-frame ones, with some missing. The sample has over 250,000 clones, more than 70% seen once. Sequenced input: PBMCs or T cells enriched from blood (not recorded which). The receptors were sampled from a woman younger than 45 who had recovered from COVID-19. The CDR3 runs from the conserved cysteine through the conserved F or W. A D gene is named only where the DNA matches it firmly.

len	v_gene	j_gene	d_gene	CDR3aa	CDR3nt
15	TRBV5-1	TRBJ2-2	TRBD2	CASSIGGAGGGELFF	TGCGCCAGCAGCATCGGGGGGGCCGGTGGCGGGGAGCTGTTTTTT
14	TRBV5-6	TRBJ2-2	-	CASRLAVNTGELFF	TGTGCCAGCAGACTAGCAGTGAACACCGGGGAGCTGTTTTTT
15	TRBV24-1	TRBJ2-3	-	CATSDVRTDTDTQYF	TGTGCCACCAGTGACGTCCGGACAGACACAGATACGCAGTATTTT
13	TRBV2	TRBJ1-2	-	CASSGGYNYGYTF	TGTGCCAGCAGTGGAGGATATAACTATGGCTACACCTTC
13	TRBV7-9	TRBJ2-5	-	CASSLVTSGFQYF	TGTGCCAGCAGCTTAGTAACCTCCGGGTTCCAGTACTTC
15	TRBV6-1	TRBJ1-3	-	CASSETPSTGNTIYF	TGTGCCAGCAGTGAGACACCCAGCACTGGAAACACCATATATTTT
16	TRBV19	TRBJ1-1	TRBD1	CASRKDRDFWVTEAFF	TGTGCCAGTAGAAAGGACAGGGATTTTTGGGTCACTGAAGCTTTCTTT
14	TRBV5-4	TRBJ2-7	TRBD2	CASSLRGGTYEQYF	TGTGCCAGCAGCTTACGGGGGGGAACGTACGAGCAGTACTTC
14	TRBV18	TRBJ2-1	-	CASSPQGDYNEQFF	TGTGCCAGCTCACCACAAGGGGATTACAATGAGCAGTTCTTC
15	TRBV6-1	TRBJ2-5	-	CASSEGGRGRETQYF	TGTGCCAGCAGTGAAGGCGGCAGGGGGAGGGAGACCCAGTACTTC
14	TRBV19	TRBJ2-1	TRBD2	CASRTGTSDNEQFF	TGTGCCAGTAGAACCGGGACTAGCGACAATGAGCAGTTCTTC
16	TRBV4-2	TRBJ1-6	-	CASSQGGLRYNRPLHF	TGTGCCAGCAGCCAAGGCGGTCTAAGATATAATAGGCCCCTCCACTTT
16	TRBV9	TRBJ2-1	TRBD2	CASSVEGRVDYNEQFF	TGTGCCAGCAGCGTAGAAGGGAGGGTAGATTACAATGAGCAGTTCTTC
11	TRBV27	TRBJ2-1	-	CASSLSGEQFF	TGTGCCAGCAGTTTATCGGGCGAGCAGTTCTTC